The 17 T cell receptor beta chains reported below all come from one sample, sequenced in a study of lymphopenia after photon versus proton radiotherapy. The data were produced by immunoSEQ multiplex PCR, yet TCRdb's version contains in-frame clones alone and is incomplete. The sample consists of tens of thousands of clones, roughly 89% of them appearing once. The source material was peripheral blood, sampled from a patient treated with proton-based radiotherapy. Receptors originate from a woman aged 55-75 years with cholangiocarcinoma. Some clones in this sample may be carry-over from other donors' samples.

CDR3 bases: TGTGCCAGCTCACCATTTGTGTCCGGCTCCGATATGTCCGGGGAGCTGTTTTTT. Encoded protein: CASSPFVSGSDMSGELFF. V usage is TRBV18 and J usage is TRBJ2-2; D call uncertain. From germline, CDR1 is KGHSH and CDR2 LQKENI. The germline V and J ends were trimmed by 2 bases and 6 bases, with 22 bases remaining between them. The CDR3 runs to 18 residues.

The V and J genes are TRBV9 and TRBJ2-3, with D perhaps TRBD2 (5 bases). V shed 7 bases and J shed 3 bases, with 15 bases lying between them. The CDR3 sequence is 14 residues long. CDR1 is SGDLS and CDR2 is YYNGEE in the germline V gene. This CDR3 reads CASARTYTTDTQYF. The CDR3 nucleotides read TGTGCCAGCGCTCGGACTTACACGACAGATACGCAGTATTTT.

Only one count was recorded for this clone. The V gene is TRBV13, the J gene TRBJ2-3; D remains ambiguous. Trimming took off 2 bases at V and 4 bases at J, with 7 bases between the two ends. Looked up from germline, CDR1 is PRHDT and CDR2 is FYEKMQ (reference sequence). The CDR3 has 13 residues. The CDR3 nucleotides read TGTGCCAGCAGCTTATTTGGGTCAGATACGCAGTATTTT. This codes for CASSLFGSDTQYF.

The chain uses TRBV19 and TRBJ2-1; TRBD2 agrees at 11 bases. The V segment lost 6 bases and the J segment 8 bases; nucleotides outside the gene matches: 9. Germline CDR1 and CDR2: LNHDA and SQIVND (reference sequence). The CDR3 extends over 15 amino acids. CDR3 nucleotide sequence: TGTGCCAGTAGAGAGCTTAGCGGGAGGGGGGATGAGCAGTTCTTC. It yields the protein CASRELSGRGDEQFF. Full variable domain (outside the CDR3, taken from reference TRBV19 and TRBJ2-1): DGGITQSPKYLFRKEGQNVTLSCEQNLNHDAMYWYRQDPGQGLRLIYYSQIVNDFQKGDIAEGYSVSREKKESFPLTVTSAQKNPTAFYLCASRELSGRGDEQFFGPGTRLTVL.

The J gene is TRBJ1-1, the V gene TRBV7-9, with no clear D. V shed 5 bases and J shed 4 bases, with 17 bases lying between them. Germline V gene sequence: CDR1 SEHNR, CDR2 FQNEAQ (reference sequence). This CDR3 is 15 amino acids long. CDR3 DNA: TGTGCCAGCAGCGCCCGCCTCATACCTAGCACTGAAGCTTTCTTT. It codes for CASSARLIPSTEAFF.

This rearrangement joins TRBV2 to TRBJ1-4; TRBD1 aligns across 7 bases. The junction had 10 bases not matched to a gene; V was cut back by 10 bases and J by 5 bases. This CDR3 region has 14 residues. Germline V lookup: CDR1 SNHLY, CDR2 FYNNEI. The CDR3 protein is CAISKTGLNEKLFF. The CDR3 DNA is TGTGCCATTAGTAAGACAGGGCTAAATGAAAAACTGTTTTTT. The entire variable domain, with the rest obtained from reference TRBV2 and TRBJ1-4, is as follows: EPEVTQTPSHQVTQMGQEVILRCVPISNHLYFYWYRQILGQKVEFLVSFYNNEISEKSEIFDDQFSVERPDGSNFTLKIRSTKLEDSAMYFCAISKTGLNEKLFFGSGTQLSVL.

The DNA for the CDR3 is TGCGCCAGCCGAGGACTAGCGGGGAGCTACGAGCAGTACTTC. Protein sequence: CASRGLAGSYEQYF. This chain uses TRBV5-1 with TRBJ2-7; 12 nucleotides match TRBD2. Germline lookup yields CDR1 SGHRS and CDR2 YFSETQ. The CDR3 spans 14 residues. V lost 7 bases, J lost 3 bases, and 5 bases stayed unmatched.

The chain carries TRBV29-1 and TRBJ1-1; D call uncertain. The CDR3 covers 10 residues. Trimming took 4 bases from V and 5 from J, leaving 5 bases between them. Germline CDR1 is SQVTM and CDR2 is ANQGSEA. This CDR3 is CSVGGTEAFF. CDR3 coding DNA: TGCAGCGTTGGGGGAACTGAAGCTTTCTTT.

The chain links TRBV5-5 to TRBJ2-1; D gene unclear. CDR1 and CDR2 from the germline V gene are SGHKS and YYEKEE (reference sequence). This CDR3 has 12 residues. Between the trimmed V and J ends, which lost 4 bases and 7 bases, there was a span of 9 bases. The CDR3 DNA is TGTGCCAGCAGCGTTCTATGGAATGAGCAGTTCTTC. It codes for CASSVLWNEQFF. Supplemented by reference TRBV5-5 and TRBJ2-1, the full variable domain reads DAGVTQSPTHLIKTRGQQVTLRCSPISGHKSVSWYQQVLGQGPQFIFQYYEKEERGRGNFPDRFSARQFPNYSSELNVNALLLGDSALYLCASSVLWNEQFFGPGTRLTVL.

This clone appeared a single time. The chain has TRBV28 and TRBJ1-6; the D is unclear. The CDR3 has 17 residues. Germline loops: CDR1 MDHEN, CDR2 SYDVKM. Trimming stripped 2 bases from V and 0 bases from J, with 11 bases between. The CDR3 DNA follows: TGTGCCAGCAGTTTACAGGTTTGGGACTCCTATAATTCACCCCTCCACTTT. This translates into CASSLQVWDSYNSPLHF.

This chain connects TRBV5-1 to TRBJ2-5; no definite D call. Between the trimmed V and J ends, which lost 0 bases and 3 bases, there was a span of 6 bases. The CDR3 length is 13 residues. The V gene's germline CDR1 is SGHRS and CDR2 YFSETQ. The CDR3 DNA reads TGCGCCAGCAGCTTGGTAGGGAAAGAGACCCAGTACTTC. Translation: CASSLVGKETQYF.

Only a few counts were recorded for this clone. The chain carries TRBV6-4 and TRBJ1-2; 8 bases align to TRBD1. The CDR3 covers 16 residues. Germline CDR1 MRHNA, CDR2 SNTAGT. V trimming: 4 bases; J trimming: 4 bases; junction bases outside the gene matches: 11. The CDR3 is CASSATQGATVYGYTF. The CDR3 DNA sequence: TGTGCCAGCAGTGCCACCCAGGGGGCCACTGTCTATGGCTACACCTTC.

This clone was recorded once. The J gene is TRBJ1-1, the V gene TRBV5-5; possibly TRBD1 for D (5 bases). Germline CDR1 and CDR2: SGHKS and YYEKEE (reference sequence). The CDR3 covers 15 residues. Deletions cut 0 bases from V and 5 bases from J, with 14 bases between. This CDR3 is CASSLVSGKGTEAFF. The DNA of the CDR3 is TGTGCCAGCAGCTTGGTGAGTGGGAAGGGGACTGAAGCTTTCTTT.

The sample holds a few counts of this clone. The chain's CDR3 is CASVPYSPLHF. The CDR3 DNA reads as TGTGCCAGCGTACCCTATTCACCCCTCCACTTT. The chain joins TRBV19 to TRBJ1-6; D remains unclear. Trimming removed 9 bases at V and 8 bases at J, with 8 bases between. CDR1 is LNHDA and CDR2 is SQIVND in the germline V gene (reference sequence). This CDR3 is built from 11 residues.

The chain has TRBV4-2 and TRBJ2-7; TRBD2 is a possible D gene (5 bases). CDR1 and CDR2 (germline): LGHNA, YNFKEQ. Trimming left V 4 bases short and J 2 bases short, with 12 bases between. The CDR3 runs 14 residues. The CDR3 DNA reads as TGTGCCAGCAGCCTAGAAGGAGGCCCCTACGAGCAGTACTTC. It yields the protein CASSLEGGPYEQYF.

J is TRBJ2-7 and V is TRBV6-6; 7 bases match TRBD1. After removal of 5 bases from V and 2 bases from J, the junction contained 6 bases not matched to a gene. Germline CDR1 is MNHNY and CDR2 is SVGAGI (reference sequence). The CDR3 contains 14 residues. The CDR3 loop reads CASSPRQGPYEQYF. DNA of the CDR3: TGTGCCAGCAGTCCTCGACAGGGCCCCTACGAGCAGTACTTC.

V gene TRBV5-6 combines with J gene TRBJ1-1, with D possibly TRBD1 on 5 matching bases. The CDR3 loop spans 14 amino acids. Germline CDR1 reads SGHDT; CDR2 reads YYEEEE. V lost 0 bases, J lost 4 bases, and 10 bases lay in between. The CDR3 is CASSLVGGTTEAFF. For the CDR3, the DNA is TGTGCCAGCAGCTTGGTCGGGGGTACCACTGAAGCTTTCTTT.